The sample holds many counts of the clone carrying this T cell receptor (beta chain). Investigators prepared the TCR beta libraries by applying iRepertoire HTBI primers and Arm-PCR of CDR3 regions. TCRdb used MiXCR to reprocess the multiplex PCR reads, holding one entry per CDR3 protein. The sample lists about 460,000 distinct CDR3 sequences; around a fifth were seen once. Per germline, CDR1 ENHRY and CDR2 SYGVKD. The V gene end was trimmed by 0 bases and the J gene end by 2 bases; junction bases not matched to a gene: 1. The CDR3 spans 14 residues. The data stem from a study of regulatory T cells in long-lasting Graves disease. Time point here: persistent/refractory GD, antithyroid drugs over 5 years with positive TRAb. Researchers made the TCR library from RNA that was extracted from PBMCs.

The genes are TRBV10-3 and TRBJ2-7; 7 nucleotides match TRBD1. The source is a female donor with Graves disease. The sample consisted of peripheral blood mononuclear cells (PBMCs), taken when the disease was refractory, from a patient treated with antithyroid drugs. The chain's CDR3 is CAISESGQAYEQYF. The CDR3, as DNA: TGTGCCATCAGTGAGTCCGGACAGGCCTACGAGCAGTACTTC.